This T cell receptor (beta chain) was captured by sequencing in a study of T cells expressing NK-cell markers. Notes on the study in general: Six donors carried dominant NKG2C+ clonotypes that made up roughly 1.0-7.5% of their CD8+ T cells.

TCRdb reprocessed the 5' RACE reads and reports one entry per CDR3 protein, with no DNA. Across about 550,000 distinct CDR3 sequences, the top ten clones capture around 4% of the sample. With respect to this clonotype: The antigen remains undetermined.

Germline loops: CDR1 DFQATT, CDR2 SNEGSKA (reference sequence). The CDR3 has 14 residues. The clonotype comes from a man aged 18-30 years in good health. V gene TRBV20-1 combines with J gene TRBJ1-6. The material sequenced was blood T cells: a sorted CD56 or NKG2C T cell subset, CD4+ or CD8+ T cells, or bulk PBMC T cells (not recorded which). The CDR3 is CSARREGPVAPLHF.